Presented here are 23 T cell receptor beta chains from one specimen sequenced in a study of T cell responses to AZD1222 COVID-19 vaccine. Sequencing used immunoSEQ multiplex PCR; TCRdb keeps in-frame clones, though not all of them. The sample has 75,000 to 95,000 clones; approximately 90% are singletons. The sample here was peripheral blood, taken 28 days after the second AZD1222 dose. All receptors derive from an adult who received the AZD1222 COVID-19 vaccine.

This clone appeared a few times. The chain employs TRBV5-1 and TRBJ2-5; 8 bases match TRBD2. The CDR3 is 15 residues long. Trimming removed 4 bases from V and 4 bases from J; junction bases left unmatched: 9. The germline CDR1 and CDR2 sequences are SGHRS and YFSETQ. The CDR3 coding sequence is TGCGCCAGCAGCAGGGAATCCCTAGCGGGAGAGACCCAGTACTTC. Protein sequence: CASSRESLAGETQYF.

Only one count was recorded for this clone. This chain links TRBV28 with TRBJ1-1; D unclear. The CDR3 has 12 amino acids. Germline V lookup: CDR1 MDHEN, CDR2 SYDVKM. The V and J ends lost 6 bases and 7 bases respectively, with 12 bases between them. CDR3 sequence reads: CASSPRQSEAFF. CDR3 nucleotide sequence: TGTGCCAGCAGCCCTCGCCAGAGTGAAGCTTTCTTT.

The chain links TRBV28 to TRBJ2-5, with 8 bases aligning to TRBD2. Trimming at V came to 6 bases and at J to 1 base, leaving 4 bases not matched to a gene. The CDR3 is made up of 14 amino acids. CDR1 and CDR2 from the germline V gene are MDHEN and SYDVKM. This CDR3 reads CASSSTSGQETQYF. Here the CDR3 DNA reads TGTGCCAGCAGCTCAACTAGCGGCCAAGAGACCCAGTACTTC.

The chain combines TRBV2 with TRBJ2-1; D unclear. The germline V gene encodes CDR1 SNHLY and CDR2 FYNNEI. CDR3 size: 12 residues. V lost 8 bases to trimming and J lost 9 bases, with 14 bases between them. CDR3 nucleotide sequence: TGTGCCAGCGTCACAAGCGCCGCTGAGCAGTTCTTC. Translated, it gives CASVTSAAEQFF.

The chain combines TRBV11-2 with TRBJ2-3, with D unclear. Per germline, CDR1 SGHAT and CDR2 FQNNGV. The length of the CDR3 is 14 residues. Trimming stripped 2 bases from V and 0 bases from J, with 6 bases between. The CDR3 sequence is CASSLFKSTDTQYF. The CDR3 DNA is TGTGCCAGCAGCTTATTTAAAAGCACAGATACGCAGTATTTT.

This CDR3 is CASSLLPWISTDTQYF. The CDR3, as DNA: TGTGCCAGTAGTCTACTACCGTGGATTAGCACAGATACGCAGTATTTT. The V and J genes are TRBV19 and TRBJ2-3; D gene unclear. Looked up from germline, CDR1 is LNHDA and CDR2 is SQIVND (reference sequence). Trimming removed 5 bases at V and 0 bases at J, with 15 bases between. CDR3 size: 16 residues.

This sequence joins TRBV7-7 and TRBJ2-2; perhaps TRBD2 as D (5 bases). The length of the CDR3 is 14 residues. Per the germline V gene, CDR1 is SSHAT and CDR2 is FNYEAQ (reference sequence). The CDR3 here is CASSTGSITGELFF. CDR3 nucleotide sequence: TGTGCTAGCTCCACGGGGTCGATCACCGGGGAGCTGTTTTTT.

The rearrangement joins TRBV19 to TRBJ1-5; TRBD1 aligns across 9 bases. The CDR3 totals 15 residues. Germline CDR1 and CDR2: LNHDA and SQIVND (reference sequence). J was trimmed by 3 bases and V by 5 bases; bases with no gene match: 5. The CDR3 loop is CASSEDRGNNQPQHF. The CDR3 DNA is TGTGCCAGTAGTGAGGACAGGGGTAACAATCAGCCCCAGCATTTT.

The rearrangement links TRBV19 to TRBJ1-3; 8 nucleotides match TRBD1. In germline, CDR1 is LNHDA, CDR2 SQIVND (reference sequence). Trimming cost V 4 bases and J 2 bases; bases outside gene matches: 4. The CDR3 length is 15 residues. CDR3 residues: CASSTTGAPGNTIYF. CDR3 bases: TGTGCCAGTAGTACGACAGGGGCGCCTGGAAACACCATATATTTT.

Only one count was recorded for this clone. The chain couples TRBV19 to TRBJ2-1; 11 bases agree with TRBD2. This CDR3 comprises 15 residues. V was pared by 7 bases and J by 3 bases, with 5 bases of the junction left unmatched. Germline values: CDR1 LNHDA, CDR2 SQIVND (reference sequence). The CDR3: CASTTTSGSYNEQFF. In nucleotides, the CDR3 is TGTGCCAGTACCACAACTAGCGGGAGCTACAATGAGCAGTTCTTC.

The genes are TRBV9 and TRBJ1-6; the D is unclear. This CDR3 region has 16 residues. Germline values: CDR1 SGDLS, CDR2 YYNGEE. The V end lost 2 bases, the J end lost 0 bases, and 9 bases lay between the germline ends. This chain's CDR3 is CASSVGLTSYNSPLHF. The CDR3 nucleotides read TGTGCCAGCAGCGTCGGACTTACCTCCTATAATTCACCCCTCCACTTT.

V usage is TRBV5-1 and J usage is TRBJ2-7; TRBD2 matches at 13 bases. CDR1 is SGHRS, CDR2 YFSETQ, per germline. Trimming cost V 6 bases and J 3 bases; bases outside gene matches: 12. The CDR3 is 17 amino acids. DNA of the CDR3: TGCGCCAGCAAATCAGACGCCGGGACTAGCGGGATCTACGAGCAGTACTTC. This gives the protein CASKSDAGTSGIYEQYF. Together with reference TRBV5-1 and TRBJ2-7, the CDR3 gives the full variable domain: KAGVTQTPRYLIKTRGQQVTLSCSPISGHRSVSWYQQTPGQGLQFLFEYFSETQRNKGNFPGRFSGRQFSNSRSEMNVSTLELGDSALYLCASKSDAGTSGIYEQYFGPGTRLTVT.

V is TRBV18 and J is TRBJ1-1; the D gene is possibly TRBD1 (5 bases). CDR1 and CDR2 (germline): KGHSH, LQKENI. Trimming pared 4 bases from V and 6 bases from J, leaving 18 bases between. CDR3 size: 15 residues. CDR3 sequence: CASSLGRGTGSEAFF. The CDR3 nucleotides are TGTGCCAGCTCACTCGGGAGGGGAACGGGGTCTGAAGCTTTCTTT.

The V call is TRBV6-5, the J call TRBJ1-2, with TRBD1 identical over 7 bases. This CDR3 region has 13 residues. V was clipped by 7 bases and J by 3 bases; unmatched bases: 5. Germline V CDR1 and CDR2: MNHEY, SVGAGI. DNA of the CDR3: TGTGCCAGCAAGGGGGCGAGGGACTATGGCTACACCTTC. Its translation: CASKGARDYGYTF.

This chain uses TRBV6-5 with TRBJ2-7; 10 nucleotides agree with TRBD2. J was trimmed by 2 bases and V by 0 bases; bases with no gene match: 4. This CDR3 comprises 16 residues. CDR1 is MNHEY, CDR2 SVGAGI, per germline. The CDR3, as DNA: TGTGCCAGCAGTTACTCACTAGCGGGGTTAGCCTACGAGCAGTACTTC. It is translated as CASSYSLAGLAYEQYF.

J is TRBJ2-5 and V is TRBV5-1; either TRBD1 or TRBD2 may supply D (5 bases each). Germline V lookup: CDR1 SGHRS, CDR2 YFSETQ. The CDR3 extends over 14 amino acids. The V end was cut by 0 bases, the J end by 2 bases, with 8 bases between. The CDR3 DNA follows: TGCGCCAGCAGCTTGGGGGACGGGCAAGAGACCCAGTACTTC. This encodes CASSLGDGQETQYF.

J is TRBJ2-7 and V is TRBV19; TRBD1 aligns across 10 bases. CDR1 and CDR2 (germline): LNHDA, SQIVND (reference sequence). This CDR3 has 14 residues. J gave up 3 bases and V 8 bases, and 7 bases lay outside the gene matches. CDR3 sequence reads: CASSTGGGGYEQYF. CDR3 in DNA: TGTGCCAGTTCGACAGGGGGCGGTGGCTACGAGCAGTACTTC.

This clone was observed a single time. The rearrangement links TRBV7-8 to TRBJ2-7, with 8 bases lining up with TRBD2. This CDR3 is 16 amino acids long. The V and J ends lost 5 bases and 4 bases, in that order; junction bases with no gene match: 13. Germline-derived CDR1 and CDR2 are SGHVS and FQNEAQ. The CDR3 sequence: CASSAGPSGRGYEQYF. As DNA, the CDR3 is TGTGCCAGCAGCGCGGGGCCAAGCGGGAGAGGTTACGAGCAGTACTTC.

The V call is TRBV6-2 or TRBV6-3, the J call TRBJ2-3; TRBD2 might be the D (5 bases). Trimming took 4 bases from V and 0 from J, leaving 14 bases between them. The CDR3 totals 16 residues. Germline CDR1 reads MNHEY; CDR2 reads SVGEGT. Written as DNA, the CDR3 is TGTGCCAGCAGTTCCGGGGTATGGACTAGCACAGATACGCAGTATTTT. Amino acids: CASSSGVWTSTDTQYF.

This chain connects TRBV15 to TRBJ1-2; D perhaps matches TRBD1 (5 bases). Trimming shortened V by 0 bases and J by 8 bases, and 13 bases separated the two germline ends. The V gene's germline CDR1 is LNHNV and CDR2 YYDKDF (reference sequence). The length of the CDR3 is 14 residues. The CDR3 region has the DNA TGTGCCACCAGCAGAGATCTTGGGGGATGGGGCTACACCTTC. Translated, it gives CATSRDLGGWGYTF.

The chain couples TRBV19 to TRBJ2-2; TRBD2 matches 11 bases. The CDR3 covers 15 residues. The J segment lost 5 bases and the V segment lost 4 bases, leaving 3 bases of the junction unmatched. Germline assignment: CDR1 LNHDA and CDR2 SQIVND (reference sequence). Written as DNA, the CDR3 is TGTGCCAGTAGTAAGGGACTAGCGGTTACCGGGGAGCTGTTTTTT. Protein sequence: CASSKGLAVTGELFF.

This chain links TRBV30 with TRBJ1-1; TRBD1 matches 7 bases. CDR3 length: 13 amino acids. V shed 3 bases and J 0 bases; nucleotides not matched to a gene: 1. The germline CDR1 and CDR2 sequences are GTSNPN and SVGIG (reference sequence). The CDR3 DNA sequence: TGTGCCTGGAGGGGACAGTTGAACACTGAAGCTTTCTTT. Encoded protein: CAWRGQLNTEAFF. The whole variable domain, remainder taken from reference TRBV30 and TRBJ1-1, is SQTIHQWPATLVQPVGSPLSLECTVEGTSNPNLYWYRQAAGRGLQLLFYSVGIGQISSEVPQNLSASRPQDRQFILSSKKLLLSDSGFYLCAWRGQLNTEAFFGQGTRLTVV.

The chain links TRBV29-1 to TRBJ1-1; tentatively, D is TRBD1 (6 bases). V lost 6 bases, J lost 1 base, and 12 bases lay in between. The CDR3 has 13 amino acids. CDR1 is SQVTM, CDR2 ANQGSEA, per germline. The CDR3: CSVNREGNTEAFF. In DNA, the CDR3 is TGCAGCGTCAACAGGGAGGGGAACACTGAAGCTTTCTTT. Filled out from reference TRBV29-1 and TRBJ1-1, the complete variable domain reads SAVISQKPSRDICQRGTSLTIQCQVDSQVTMMFWYRQQPGQSLTLIATANQGSEATYESGFVIDKFPISRPNLTFSTLTVSNMSPEDSSIYLCSVNREGNTEAFFGQGTRLTVV.